Below are 21 T cell receptor beta chains sequenced from a single sample in a study of technical replicates of blood from a few donors. Some clones are missing from TCRdb's copy, which holds only in-frame ones; the method was immunoSEQ multiplex PCR. Found here are tens of thousands of clones, roughly 97% of them singletons; the top ten hold 0.25% to 0.35%. The sequenced sample was T cells isolated from PBMCs. These receptors came from a human donor in good health.

The chain has TRBV30 and TRBJ2-7, with a possible D match to TRBD2 (6 bases). CDR1 and CDR2 (germline): GTSNPN, SVGIG (reference sequence). The CDR3 spans 13 residues. Trimming pared 4 bases from V and 0 bases from J, leaving 10 bases between. CDR3 nucleotide sequence: TGTGCCTGGAAGGACGGGAGCTCCTACGAGCAGTACTTC. Translating it yields CAWKDGSSYEQYF.

The CDR3 region is CAISDHDEGVFGTDTQYF. The CDR3 DNA follows: TGTGCCATCAGTGACCACGACGAGGGTGTGTTCGGCACAGATACGCAGTATTTT. The chain carries TRBV10-3 and TRBJ2-3; a weak D match, TRBD2 (5 bases). This CDR3 region has 18 residues. The V gene's germline CDR1 is ENHRY and CDR2 SYGVKD. Deletions cut 3 bases from V and 1 base from J, with 20 bases between.

The J gene is TRBJ1-1, the V gene TRBV7-9; TRBD1 aligns across 7 bases. The germline CDR1 and CDR2 sequences are SEHNR and FQNEAQ (reference sequence). The CDR3 contains 14 residues. Trimming removed 2 bases from V and 4 bases from J; junction bases left unmatched: 4. CDR3 amino acids: CASSLLGTVTEAFF. For the CDR3, the DNA is TGTGCCAGCAGCTTATTAGGGACAGTCACTGAAGCTTTCTTT.

The chain carries TRBV2 and TRBJ2-2, with D possibly matching TRBD2 (5 bases). The V end lost 5 bases, the J end lost 4 bases, and 17 bases lay between the germline ends. The CDR3 spans 16 residues. Germline CDR1 is SNHLY and CDR2 is FYNNEI. Here the CDR3 reads CASSPLASGSTGELFF. For the CDR3, the DNA is TGTGCCAGCAGTCCACTTGCTAGTGGGAGCACCGGGGAGCTGTTTTTT. The variable domain in full, with the rest retrieved from reference TRBV2 and TRBJ2-2, is EPEVTQTPSHQVTQMGQEVILRCVPISNHLYFYWYRQILGQKVEFLVSFYNNEISEKSEIFDDQFSVERPDGSNFTLKIRSTKLEDSAMYFCASSPLASGSTGELFFGEGSRLTVL.

The rearrangement joins TRBV14 to TRBJ2-7, with D tentatively TRBD2 (6 bases). V was shortened by 8 bases and J by 0 bases, with 11 bases between the two germline ends. CDR1 and CDR2 (germline): SGHDN, FVKESK. The CDR3 runs 13 residues. As DNA, the CDR3 is TGTGCCAGCGGTCCTAGCGACTCCTACGAGCAGTACTTC. Translated: CASGPSDSYEQYF.

V is TRBV30 and J is TRBJ1-2; perhaps TRBD1 as D (6 bases). Trimming pared 4 bases from V and 6 bases from J, leaving 12 bases between. This CDR3 region has 12 residues. Germline V gene lookup returns CDR1 GTSNPN and CDR2 SVGIG (reference sequence). The CDR3 region has the DNA TGTGCCTGGACCGCAACAGGGCATGGCTACACCTTC. It is translated as CAWTATGHGYTF.

This clone occurred once. This chain uses TRBV11-3 with TRBJ2-2; no reliable D call. The V end lost 5 bases, the J end lost 1 base, and 8 bases lay between the germline ends. Germline V gives CDR1 SGHNT, CDR2 YENEEA. The CDR3 sequence is 14 residues long. CDR3 sequence reads: CASSEQKNTGELFF. The CDR3, as DNA: TGTGCCAGCAGCGAACAGAAGAACACCGGGGAGCTGTTTTTT.

V usage is TRBV29-1 and J usage is TRBJ2-5, with D perhaps matching TRBD2 (5 bases). Germline V lookup: CDR1 SQVTM, CDR2 ANQGSEA. V shed 2 bases and J shed 5 bases, with 9 bases lying between them. The CDR3 length is 12 residues. CDR3 sequence: CSVETSFETQYF. CDR3 bases: TGCAGCGTTGAAACTAGTTTTGAGACCCAGTACTTC.

The chain uses TRBV6-5 and TRBJ2-7; 8 bases align to TRBD2. Germline CDR1 reads MNHEY; CDR2 reads SVGAGI. CDR3 size: 14 residues. V lost 2 bases to trimming and J lost 2 bases; unmatched junction nucleotides: 2. DNA for the CDR3: TGTGCCAGCAGTTACCGGGAGGGGACCTACGAGCAGTACTTC. Translated: CASSYREGTYEQYF.

This chain links TRBV28 with TRBJ1-2; 10 bases map to TRBD1. Germline loops: CDR1 MDHEN, CDR2 SYDVKM. The length of the CDR3 is 15 residues. V trimming: 3 bases; J trimming: 4 bases; junction bases outside the gene matches: 5. Here the CDR3 DNA reads TGTGCCAGCAGTTTGGGGACAGGGGCTGGCTATGGCTACACCTTC. Amino acids: CASSLGTGAGYGYTF.

This chain joins TRBV5-1 and TRBJ2-2, with D possibly matching TRBD1 (6 bases). Germline values: CDR1 SGHRS, CDR2 YFSETQ. V was clipped by 0 bases and J by 6 bases, with 12 bases between them. This CDR3 has 15 amino acids. The CDR3 nucleotides read TGCGCCAGCAGCTTGGTCTCTTCAGGGGCCGGGGAGCTGTTTTTT. The encoded protein is CASSLVSSGAGELFF.

The gene calls are TRBV6-6 and TRBJ2-7; 12 nucleotides agree with TRBD2. This CDR3 has 15 residues. Germline assignment: CDR1 MNHNY and CDR2 SVGAGI (reference sequence). Unmatched junction bases numbered 5, after V lost 6 bases and J lost 2 bases. DNA of the CDR3: TGTGCCAGCAGGCCGACTAGCGGGAGCCCCTACGAGCAGTACTTC. Translation: CASRPTSGSPYEQYF.

The chain employs TRBV5-1 and TRBJ2-1; D is perhaps TRBD2 (6 bases). Germline CDR1 is SGHRS and CDR2 is YFSETQ. V shed 2 bases and J shed 2 bases, with 11 bases lying between them. The CDR3 consists of 15 residues. The CDR3 is CASSFGRRTYNEQFF. The CDR3 bases are TGCGCCAGCAGCTTTGGGAGGAGGACCTACAATGAGCAGTTCTTC.

The genes are TRBV27 and TRBJ2-1; D is possibly TRBD2 (6 bases). CDR3 size: 13 residues. Germline V gives CDR1 MNHEY, CDR2 SMNVEV (reference sequence). V was trimmed by 5 bases and J by 6 bases, leaving 11 bases between them. In nucleotides, the CDR3 is TGTGCCAGCAGTGCGAATAGCGGCAATGAGCAGTTCTTC. Protein product: CASSANSGNEQFF.

This chain uses TRBV19 with TRBJ1-4; 9 positions match TRBD1. The germline CDR1 and CDR2 sequences are LNHDA and SQIVND (reference sequence). The CDR3 sequence is 15 residues long. The junction had 8 bases not matched to a gene; V was cut back by 7 bases and J by 5 bases. The DNA of the CDR3 is TGTGCCAGTACCCGGGACAGGGAAGGAAATGAAAAACTGTTTTTT. Its protein is CASTRDREGNEKLFF.

The chain couples TRBV10-3 to TRBJ2-5, with a weak D call TRBD2 (6 bases). V shed 8 bases and J shed 3 bases, with 10 bases lying between them. This CDR3 region has 12 residues. CDR1 is ENHRY, CDR2 SYGVKD, per germline. The CDR3 sequence is CAISGLEETQYF. DNA for the CDR3: TGTGCCATCTCGGGACTGGAAGAGACCCAGTACTTC.

V usage is TRBV13 and J usage is TRBJ2-5; possible D gene TRBD2, 5 bases. Germline loops: CDR1 PRHDT, CDR2 FYEKMQ (reference sequence). This CDR3 has 12 amino acids. V lost 7 bases and J lost 0, with 6 bases in between. As DNA, the CDR3 is TGTGCCAGCACGGGGTACCAAGAGACCCAGTACTTC. This sequence encodes CASTGYQETQYF.

This chain connects TRBV10-3 to TRBJ1-4; 9 bases align to TRBD1. The CDR3 length is 14 residues. V was pared by 3 bases and J by 7 bases, with 3 bases of the junction left unmatched. CDR1 ENHRY and CDR2 SYGVKD come from the germline V gene. CDR3 sequence reads: CAISDDRGAEKLFF. The CDR3 DNA follows: TGTGCCATCAGTGATGACAGGGGGGCTGAAAAACTGTTTTTT.

The chain combines TRBV27 with TRBJ1-4; perhaps TRBD1 as D (5 bases). V was cut by 3 bases and J by 1 base, with 9 bases left in between. The CDR3 has 15 amino acids. Germline V gives CDR1 MNHEY, CDR2 SMNVEV (reference sequence). CDR3 bases: TGTGCCAGCAGTTTTGGAGGGGTAACTAATGAAAAACTGTTTTTT. As protein: CASSFGGVTNEKLFF.

The CDR3 protein is CASSLDGGSGTDTQYF. The CDR3 DNA is TGCGCCAGCAGCTTGGATGGCGGGAGTGGCACAGATACGCAGTATTTT. The rearrangement joins TRBV5-1 to TRBJ2-3; 7 positions agree with TRBD2. Germline assignment: CDR1 SGHRS and CDR2 YFSETQ. J gave up 1 base and V 0 bases, and 5 bases lay outside the gene matches. CDR3 size: 16 residues.

DNA of the CDR3: TGTGCCAGCGCGGGAGGTGCCTATGGCTACACCTTC. Protein product: CASAGGAYGYTF. The rearrangement joins TRBV6-6 to TRBJ1-2, with unresolved D. Per germline, CDR1 MNHNY and CDR2 SVGAGI (reference sequence). Trimming took off 8 bases at V and 4 bases at J, with 11 bases between the two ends. The length of the CDR3 is 12 residues.